The next 28 T cell receptor beta chains were all read from a single sample in a study of cytomegalovirus exposure and HLA in healthy donors. Sequenced by immunoSEQ multiplex PCR; TCRdb stores in-frame clones only, minus some. The data contain about 58,000 clones, 90% of them seen just once; the ten biggest clones take up approximately 1%. The sample comprised PBMCs. The receptors originated from a man in his late teens or twenties in good health and CMV-seronegative.

The chain has TRBV4-3 and TRBJ1-4; TRBD1 is a possible D gene (6 bases). CDR3 length: 16 residues. The V end was cut by 0 bases, the J end by 5 bases, with 13 bases between. Per the germline V gene, CDR1 is LGHNA and CDR2 is YSLEER. CDR3 in amino acids: CASSQDLIGGNEKLFF. CDR3 nucleotide sequence: TGCGCCAGCAGCCAAGATTTGATAGGGGGAAATGAAAAACTGTTTTTT.

J is TRBJ1-1 and V is TRBV7-2, with a tentative D call TRBD1 (6 bases). V dropped 1 base and J dropped 11 bases, with 14 bases sitting between them. The CDR3 runs 13 residues. Germline lookup yields CDR1 SGHTA and CDR2 FQGNSA. Here the CDR3 reads CASSLGGDRLAFF. CDR3 in DNA: TGTGCCAGCAGCTTAGGAGGTGACAGGTTGGCTTTCTTT.

The V gene is TRBV12-1, the J gene TRBJ1-5; the table assigns TRBD1, which was not confirmed against the DNA. TRBV12-1 is listed as a pseudogene. This CDR3 spans 17 amino acids. CDR3 in amino acids: CASSGGTGICGNQPQHF. CDR3 DNA: TGTGCCAGCAGCGGCGGGACAGGGATTTGTGGAAATCAGCCCCAGCATTTT.

This chain uses TRBV7-2 with TRBJ2-3, with a tentative D call TRBD2 (6 bases). Germline V gene sequence: CDR1 SGHTA, CDR2 FQGNSA. The V end lost 6 bases, the J end lost 5 bases, and 15 bases lay between the germline ends. The CDR3 contains 14 residues. The CDR3 DNA reads as TGTGCCAGCAGTAGGACGGGAGTGGGAGATACGCAGTATTTT. Its translation: CASSRTGVGDTQYF.

This rearrangement joins TRBV6-1 to TRBJ1-3; D gene ambiguous. Germline V CDR1 and CDR2: MNHNS, SASEGT. The CDR3 contains 15 residues. V dropped 6 bases and J dropped 0 bases, with 12 bases sitting between them. The CDR3 DNA sequence: TGTGCCAGCAGCGCGGGTCCGAGCTCTGGAAACACCATATATTTT. Translating it yields CASSAGPSSGNTIYF.

The J gene is TRBJ2-2, the V gene TRBV10-3, with D maybe TRBD2 (6 bases). V was pared by 8 bases and J by 5 bases, with 9 bases between. Germline CDR1 reads ENHRY; CDR2 reads SYGVKD. The CDR3 sequence is 12 residues long. The CDR3 DNA reads TGTGCCATCCGGAGGGCGACCGGGGAGCTGTTTTTT. Amino acids: CAIRRATGELFF.

J is TRBJ2-7 and V is TRBV27; 9 bases are shared with TRBD1. V dropped 4 bases and J dropped 4; count of bases not matched to a gene: 8. The CDR3 loop spans 15 amino acids. Germline CDR1 is MNHEY and CDR2 is SMNVEV (reference sequence). In nucleotides, the CDR3 is TGTGCCAGCAGTTCTTACGGGACAGGGCAATACGAGCAGTACTTC. This codes for CASSSYGTGQYEQYF.

This chain connects TRBV19 to TRBJ2-7, with 7 bases matching TRBD1. There are 15 residues in the CDR3. V lost 3 bases to trimming and J lost 1 base; unmatched junction nucleotides: 6. In germline, CDR1 is LNHDA, CDR2 SQIVND (reference sequence). The DNA of the CDR3 is TGTGCCAGTAGTATGGGACAGACAATATCCTACGAGCAGTACTTC. Its protein product is CASSMGQTISYEQYF.

This chain joins TRBV4-2 and TRBJ2-5, with TRBD2 identical over 7 bases. The CDR3 runs to 20 residues. Germline trimming cut 1 base from V and 1 base from J; bases unmatched to any gene: 18. Germline lookup yields CDR1 LGHNA and CDR2 YNFKEQ. CDR3 in DNA: TGTGCCAGCAGCCAAGTCAAGATAGGAGGGCTAGCGGATCTCCAAGAGACCCAGTACTTC. Translated: CASSQVKIGGLADLQETQYF.

The J gene is TRBJ2-1, the V gene TRBV12-5; TRBD2 agrees at 15 bases. This CDR3 has 22 amino acids. The J segment lost 0 bases and the V segment lost 7 bases, leaving 19 bases of the junction unmatched. Germline CDR1 LGHNT, CDR2 FRNRAP. As DNA, the CDR3 is TGTGCTAGTGTCCTGGACAGGGGAGGGACTAGCGGGAGGCCGAGCTCCTACAATGAGCAGTTCTTC. It encodes CASVLDRGGTSGRPSSYNEQFF.

The rearrangement uses TRBV28 and TRBJ2-1; 8 bases align to TRBD1. CDR3 length: 15 amino acids. Germline trimming cut 5 bases from V and 7 bases from J; bases unmatched to any gene: 10. CDR1 and CDR2 from the germline V gene are MDHEN and SYDVKM. CDR3 region: CASSLRQGPFNEQFF. In DNA form, the CDR3 reads TGTGCCAGCAGTCTGAGACAGGGGCCGTTTAATGAGCAGTTCTTC. Full variable domain (outside the CDR3, taken from reference TRBV28 and TRBJ2-1): DVKVTQSSRYLVKRTGEKVFLECVQDMDHENMFWYRQDPGLGLRLIYFSYDVKMKEKGDIPEGYSVSREKKERFSLILESASTNQTSMYLCASSLRQGPFNEQFFGPGTRLTVL.

V usage is TRBV28 and J usage is TRBJ1-1, with TRBD1 matching 7 bases. Germline values: CDR1 MDHEN, CDR2 SYDVKM. With 4 bases clipped from V and 4 bases from J, the junction kept 9 bases outside the gene matches. The CDR3 is made up of 15 amino acids. CDR3 amino acids: CASSSTGVTATEAFF. As DNA, the CDR3 is TGTGCCAGCAGTTCCACAGGGGTAACGGCCACTGAAGCTTTCTTT. Combining the CDR3 with reference TRBV28 and TRBJ1-1 gives the whole variable domain DVKVTQSSRYLVKRTGEKVFLECVQDMDHENMFWYRQDPGLGLRLIYFSYDVKMKEKGDIPEGYSVSREKKERFSLILESASTNQTSMYLCASSSTGVTATEAFFGQGTRLTVV.

For the CDR3, the DNA is TGTGCCAGCAGCCCGGACAGCGGCGAGCAGTACTTC. This sequence encodes CASSPDSGEQYF. The chain joins TRBV5-5 to TRBJ2-7; TRBD1 might be the D (6 bases). Germline CDR1 SGHKS, CDR2 YYEKEE (reference sequence). This CDR3 is 12 amino acids long. With 4 bases removed from V and 6 bases from J, the gap between germline ends came to 11 bases.

The chain uses TRBV27 and TRBJ2-7; TRBD2 aligns across 8 bases. CDR1 and CDR2 (germline): MNHEY, SMNVEV (reference sequence). V trimming: 2 bases; J trimming: 4 bases; junction bases outside the gene matches: 10. This CDR3 contains 16 residues. CDR3 nucleotides: TGTGCCAGCAGTTTAAGGAAACCGGGACTAGAGTACGAGCAGTACTTC. Protein product: CASSLRKPGLEYEQYF.

The CDR3 loop is CASSSNYEQYF. Here the CDR3 DNA reads TGTGCCAGCAGTTCCAACTACGAGCAGTACTTC. This chain joins TRBV6-5 and TRBJ2-7; D gene uncertain. Germline values: CDR1 MNHEY, CDR2 SVGAGI. The CDR3 sequence is 11 residues long. V lost 4 bases and J lost 3, with 4 bases in between.

The genes are TRBV27 and TRBJ2-3; TRBD2 matches 11 bases. Germline lookup yields CDR1 MNHEY and CDR2 SMNVEV (reference sequence). The V gene end was trimmed by 6 bases and the J gene end by 2 bases; junction bases not matched to a gene: 7. There are 16 residues in the CDR3. In DNA, the CDR3 is TGTGCCAGCAGATTACTAGCGGGAGACCACACAGATACGCAGTATTTT. Encoded protein: CASRLLAGDHTDTQYF.

The V gene is TRBV6-4, the J gene TRBJ2-3; 13 nucleotides match TRBD2. The length of the CDR3 is 15 residues. Germline values: CDR1 MRHNA, CDR2 SNTAGT. J lost 4 bases, V lost 6 bases, and 4 bases had no gene match. CDR3 sequence reads: CASSRTSGSPDTQYF. The CDR3 nucleotides are TGTGCCAGCAGCCGGACTAGCGGGAGCCCAGATACGCAGTATTTT.

The gene calls are TRBV30 and TRBJ2-7, with D perhaps TRBD1 (6 bases). The CDR3 totals 14 residues. Germline values: CDR1 GTSNPN, CDR2 SVGIG (reference sequence). V gave up 0 bases and J gave up 4 bases, with 13 bases separating them. The chain's CDR3 is CAWSVWDNPYEQYF. The CDR3 DNA is TGTGCCTGGAGTGTCTGGGACAACCCTTACGAGCAGTACTTC.

J is TRBJ1-5 and V is TRBV28, with TRBD1 as a possible D gene (6 bases). The CDR3 covers 15 residues. The germline gives CDR1 MDHEN, CDR2 SYDVKM. V was pared by 7 bases and J by 5 bases, with 18 bases between. This CDR3 reads CASTSPGAGYQPQHF. CDR3 in DNA: TGTGCCAGCACCTCCCCAGGGGCAGGTTATCAGCCCCAGCATTTT.

This rearrangement joins TRBV5-1 to TRBJ2-1; 8 bases map to TRBD2. CDR1 and CDR2 (germline): SGHRS, YFSETQ. This CDR3 is 15 amino acids long. The ends lost 2 bases at V and 6 bases at J; junction bases unmatched: 7. The CDR3 loop reads CASSFGPGGSNEQFF. Here the CDR3 DNA reads TGCGCCAGCAGCTTCGGACCGGGGGGGAGCAATGAGCAGTTCTTC.

V is TRBV9 and J is TRBJ2-3; TRBD2 matches at 10 bases. CDR3 length: 17 residues. Germline values: CDR1 SGDLS, CDR2 YYNGEE. The V segment lost 4 bases and the J segment 0 bases; nucleotides outside the gene matches: 8. This CDR3 reads CASSQASGRASTDTQYF. CDR3 DNA sequence: TGTGCCAGCAGCCAAGCAAGCGGGAGGGCTAGCACAGATACGCAGTATTTT.

The chain links TRBV14 to TRBJ2-5, with 9 bases identical to TRBD2. This CDR3 is 18 amino acids long. The V gene end was trimmed by 2 bases and the J gene end by 4 bases; junction bases not matched to a gene: 14. Germline CDR1 and CDR2: SGHDN and FVKESK. The CDR3 is CASSQRDVFSGRGETQYF. The CDR3 nucleotides are TGTGCCAGCAGCCAAAGGGACGTCTTTAGCGGGAGAGGAGAGACCCAGTACTTC.

CDR3 nucleotide sequence: TGTGCCTGGACCTCCGGGACTAGCGGGACCTACAATGAGCAGTTCTTC. Protein sequence: CAWTSGTSGTYNEQFF. The J gene is TRBJ2-1, the V gene TRBV30, with 13 bases identical to TRBD2. Germline V gene data show CDR1 as GTSNPN and CDR2 as SVGIG (reference sequence). Trimming removed 4 bases from V and 2 bases from J; junction bases left unmatched: 5. The CDR3 has 16 residues.

The chain recombines TRBV4-1 with TRBJ1-1, with a weak D call TRBD1 (6 bases). Germline V gene sequence: CDR1 MGHRA, CDR2 YSYEKL. CDR3 length equals 18 residues. Trimming removed 1 base from V and 1 base from J, with 19 bases in between. The DNA for the CDR3 is TGCGCCAGCAGCCAAGTCAAAGCAGGGGTCGTAGCGAACACTGAAGCTTTCTTT. It yields the protein CASSQVKAGVVANTEAFF.

In its sample, this clone ranks as medium-sized. This chain uses TRBV11-3 with TRBJ2-7; 10 nucleotides agree with TRBD1. Germline V CDR1 and CDR2: SGHNT, YENEEA. V dropped 5 bases and J dropped 0; count of bases not matched to a gene: 16. The CDR3 is made up of 19 amino acids. In DNA, the CDR3 is TGTGCCAGCAGCACGAGGGGACAGGGGTCACTCCCCCCCTCCTACGAGCAGTACTTC. Amino acids: CASSTRGQGSLPPSYEQYF.

The chain carries TRBV27 and TRBJ1-4; 9 bases are a match to TRBD1. Trimming cost V 5 bases and J 9 bases; bases outside gene matches: 19. Germline CDR1 is MNHEY and CDR2 is SMNVEV (reference sequence). The CDR3 has 18 residues. CDR3 DNA sequence: TGTGCCAGCAGTCCCGCCTTGGGACAGGGTTCGCCGTCTCAAAAACTGTTTTTT. The encoded protein is CASSPALGQGSPSQKLFF.

Comments on this clone: Other DNA sequences from this sample encode an identical CDR3 as well. V usage is TRBV10-3 and J usage is TRBJ2-7; TRBD2 matches at 11 bases. Germline V CDR1 and CDR2: ENHRY, SYGVKD. CDR3 length: 14 residues. With V trimmed by 6 bases and J by 4 bases, 5 bases remained unmatched. The CDR3 loop reads CAISGTSGAYEQYF. As DNA, the CDR3 is TGTGCCATCAGCGGGACTAGCGGAGCTTACGAGCAGTACTTC.

The chain combines TRBV7-2 with TRBJ2-1; 7 bases are shared with TRBD2. The CDR3 is 15 residues long. J gave up 8 bases and V 1 base, and 8 bases lay outside the gene matches. Germline V gene data show CDR1 as SGHTA and CDR2 as FQGNSA. The CDR3, as DNA: TGTGCCAGCAGCTTAGTCGGCGGGAGAGACTATGAGCAGTTCTTC. This gives the protein CASSLVGGRDYEQFF.